These 14 T cell receptor beta chains came from one sample sequenced in a study of cytotoxic CD8 clonotypes in ibrutinib-treated CLL. Sequenced by immunoSEQ multiplex PCR; TCRdb stores in-frame clones only, minus some. The repertoire holds around 20,000 clones, about two thirds seen once, with 25% to 30% in the top ten. The sequencing here drew on PBMCs, taken after 24 months of ibrutinib treatment. These receptors were taken from a human donor with chronic lymphocytic leukemia.

This rearrangement joins TRBV5-1 to TRBJ1-2; 7 bases agree with TRBD1. The CDR3 is 14 residues long. Germline assignment: CDR1 SGHRS and CDR2 YFSETQ. V lost 3 bases, J lost 5 bases, and 7 bases stayed unmatched. The CDR3 reads CASSSGQLFYGYTF. CDR3 bases: TGCGCCAGCAGCTCGGGACAGTTGTTTTATGGCTACACCTTC.

The J gene is TRBJ1-3, the V gene TRBV6-5; 8 bases line up with TRBD1. V was clipped by 1 base and J by 3 bases; unmatched bases: 2. The CDR3 contains 15 residues. The V gene's germline CDR1 is MNHEY and CDR2 SVGAGI. The CDR3 loop reads CASSYLDRVGNTIYF. CDR3 bases: TGTGCCAGCAGTTACTTGGACAGGGTTGGAAACACCATATATTTT.

The chain carries TRBV25-1 and TRBJ2-7, with no clear D. Trimming stripped 3 bases from V and 3 bases from J, with 6 bases between. Germline V CDR1 and CDR2: MGHDK, SYGVNS. This CDR3 comprises 12 residues. The CDR3 loop reads CASSDRHYEQYF. The CDR3 bases are TGTGCCAGCAGTGACAGACACTACGAGCAGTACTTC.

This sequence joins TRBV7-9 and TRBJ1-4; TRBD1 might be the D (5 bases). The CDR3 is 17 amino acids. From germline, CDR1 is SEHNR and CDR2 FQNEAQ (reference sequence). V shed 5 bases and J shed 1 base, with 17 bases lying between them. The CDR3 DNA follows: TGTGCCAGCAGCCTAAGGCAGGGTCGGCGAACTAATGAAAAACTGTTTTTT. Amino acid sequence: CASSLRQGRRTNEKLFF. Variable domain in full (rest from reference TRBV7-9 and TRBJ1-4): DTGVSQNPRHKITKRGQNVTFRCDPISEHNRLYWYRQTLGQGPEFLTYFQNEAQLEKSRLLSDRFSAERPKGSFSTLEIQRTEQGDSAMYLCASSLRQGRRTNEKLFFGSGTQLSVL.

This sequence joins TRBV27 and TRBJ1-2, with 8 bases that match TRBD1. With V trimmed by 5 bases and J by 4 bases, 3 bases remained unmatched. This CDR3 comprises 13 residues. Germline V lookup: CDR1 MNHEY, CDR2 SMNVEV (reference sequence). This chain's CDR3 is CASSQDRGYGYTF. Written as DNA, the CDR3 is TGTGCCAGCAGTCAAGACAGGGGCTATGGCTACACCTTC.

The chain couples TRBV6-6 to TRBJ1-1, with a tentative D call TRBD1 (6 bases). Trimming stripped 4 bases from V and 9 bases from J, with 12 bases between. Germline lookup yields CDR1 MNHNY and CDR2 SVGAGI (reference sequence). CDR3 size: 12 residues. The CDR3 spells CASSSAGTQAFF. In DNA, the CDR3 is TGTGCCAGCAGTTCAGCTGGGACACAAGCTTTCTTT.

The CDR3 protein is CASSSGIGQHYGYTF. The CDR3 DNA reads TGTGCCAGCAGCTCGGGGATAGGACAGCATTATGGCTACACCTTC. The chain couples TRBV5-5 to TRBJ1-2, with a possible D match to TRBD1 (6 bases). CDR3 length equals 15 residues. Germline values: CDR1 SGHKS, CDR2 YYEKEE (reference sequence). V was shortened by 3 bases and J by 5 bases, with 17 bases between the two germline ends.

The chain employs TRBV4-1 and TRBJ2-3, with D possibly TRBD2 on 7 matching bases. The CDR3 runs 16 residues. Trimming removed 2 bases at V and 0 bases at J, with 12 bases between. The V gene's germline CDR1 is MGHRA and CDR2 YSYEKL. CDR3 sequence (DNA): TGCGCCAGCAGCCAAAATGGGGGGGCTAGCACAGATACGCAGTATTTT. This gives the protein CASSQNGGASTDTQYF.

The rearrangement links TRBV7-9 to TRBJ1-1, with 7 positions matching TRBD1. The ends lost 1 base at V and 2 bases at J; junction bases unmatched: 4. The germline V gene has CDR1 SEHNR and CDR2 FQNEAQ (reference sequence). The CDR3 extends over 15 amino acids. CDR3 in amino acids: CASSLGQGLNTEAFF. The CDR3 DNA follows: TGTGCCAGCAGCTTAGGACAGGGACTAAACACTGAAGCTTTCTTT.

CDR3 sequence reads: CASSLEWGSSTGELFF. DNA for the CDR3: TGTGCCAGCAGCTTAGAATGGGGGTCCAGCACCGGGGAGCTGTTTTTT. The gene calls are TRBV7-6 and TRBJ2-2; D possibly uses TRBD1 or TRBD2 (5 bases each). This CDR3 region has 16 residues. Germline loops: CDR1 SGHVS, CDR2 FNYEAQ. V lost 1 base and J 4 bases, leaving 13 bases between the germline ends.

The rearrangement joins TRBV11-2 to TRBJ1-1; D may be TRBD1 (6 bases). Trimming left V 5 bases short and J 1 base short, with 14 bases between. Germline V gives CDR1 SGHAT, CDR2 FQNNGV. There are 15 residues in the CDR3. The CDR3, as DNA: TGTGCCAGCAGCACACGGGACAAAGGGAACACTGAAGCTTTCTTT. Amino acids: CASSTRDKGNTEAFF.

The J gene is TRBJ2-5, the V gene TRBV19, with D hard to call. V was trimmed by 7 bases and J by 2 bases, leaving 11 bases between them. Germline V gene lookup returns CDR1 LNHDA and CDR2 SQIVND (reference sequence). This CDR3 is 13 amino acids long. The CDR3 bases are TGTGCCAGTAATCAAGGACGGCAAGAGACCCAGTACTTC. This translates into CASNQGRQETQYF.

The table lists this clone with a few counts. The chain combines TRBV9 with TRBJ1-4, with D tentatively TRBD1 (6 bases). In germline, CDR1 is SGDLS, CDR2 YYNGEE. V gave up 0 bases and J gave up 4 bases, with 10 bases separating them. The CDR3 runs to 15 residues. CDR3 residues: CASSVARGFNEKLFF. Written as DNA, the CDR3 is TGTGCCAGCAGCGTAGCCAGGGGCTTTAATGAAAAACTGTTTTTT.

This clone was observed once. Here the CDR3 DNA reads TGTGCCAGCAGTTGGGTTGGGGGTGGTAGTAGCAATCAGCCCCAGCATTTT. Amino acids: CASSWVGGGSSNQPQHF. The V gene is TRBV27, the J gene TRBJ1-5; D may be TRBD1 (5 bases). From germline, CDR1 is MNHEY and CDR2 SMNVEV (reference sequence). This CDR3 is 17 amino acids long. V lost 4 bases and J lost 0, with 16 bases in between.